This T cell receptor (beta chain) was identified in a study of T cell clones after liver transplantation. The overall study: Post-transplant blood was tracked for graft-donor-reactive T cell clones identified in a pre-transplant mixed lymphocyte reaction. Standard immunosuppression, with no induction, continued until 12-24 months after transplant. Draws occurred before transplant, before withdrawal, and after complete or failed withdrawal.

Comments on this clone: Its specificity is not known.

Whole-study findings and limits: A significant post-transplant drop in circulating graft-donor-reactive CD4 TCRbeta sequences occurred in most of the 8 subjects.

Profiled with immunoSEQ multiplex PCR; TCRdb holds only in-frame clones, not every one. The sample holds some 120,000 clones; about nine tenths are singletons and the top ten take 0.83%. The V and J ends lost 1 base and 5 bases respectively, with 18 bases between them. Per the germline V gene, CDR1 is SEHNR and CDR2 is FQNEAQ (reference sequence). CDR3 length: 16 amino acids. The TCR originated in a human patient who received a liver transplant. The graft donor may account for some of the T cells. The material sequenced was CD4+ T cells from blood, taken 12 months after liver transplant. This chain joins TRBV7-9 and TRBJ2-7; TRBD1 or TRBD2 may be the D gene (5 bases each). The CDR3 DNA reads TGTGCCAGCAGCTTAGACCGGGGCCGCATCCCGGACGAGCAGTACTTC. This gives the protein CASSLDRGRIPDEQYF.